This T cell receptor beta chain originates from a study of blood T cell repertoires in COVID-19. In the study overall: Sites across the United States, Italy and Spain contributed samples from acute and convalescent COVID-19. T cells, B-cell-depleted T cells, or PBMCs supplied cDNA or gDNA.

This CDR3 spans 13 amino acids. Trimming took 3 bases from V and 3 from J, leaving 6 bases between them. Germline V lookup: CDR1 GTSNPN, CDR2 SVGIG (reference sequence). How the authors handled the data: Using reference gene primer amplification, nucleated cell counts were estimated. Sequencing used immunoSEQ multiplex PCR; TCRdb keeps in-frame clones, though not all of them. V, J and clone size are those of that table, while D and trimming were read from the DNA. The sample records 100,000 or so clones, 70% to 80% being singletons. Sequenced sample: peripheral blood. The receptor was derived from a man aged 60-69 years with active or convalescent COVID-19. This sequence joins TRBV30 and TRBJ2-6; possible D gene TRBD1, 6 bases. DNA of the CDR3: TGTGCCTGGAGACAGGGTGGGGCCAACGTCCTGACTTTC. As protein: CAWRQGGANVLTF.